The TCR beta chain described here comes from a study of T cells in Graves' hyperthyroidism and ophthalmopathy. Study-wide results and limits: The model's output predicted ophthalmopathy at a median of roughly 6.9 months prior to onset. Most thyroid clonotypes with frequency above 0.001 were detected in blood.

Authors of the study amplified TCR beta CDR3 regions from RNA transcripts. The HTBI set primed first-round TCR CDR3 RT-PCR. TCRdb re-called the multiplex PCR reads with MiXCR, one entry per CDR3 protein. The table records 660,000 or so distinct CDR3 sequences, roughly 20% of them present only once. The germline gives CDR1 KGHSH, CDR2 LQKENI. V was trimmed by 3 bases and J by 4 bases, leaving 16 bases between them. CDR3 size: 17 residues. Concerning this clonotype itself: Its specificity is not known.

The sample was blood. The receptor's source is a man under 40 with Graves' ophthalmopathy. This chain joins TRBV18 and TRBJ2-6, with a possible D match to TRBD1 (6 bases). CDR3 coding DNA: TGTGCCAGCTCACCCCTGGGGGCGAGTGCAGGGGCCAACGTCCTGACTTTC. Translating gives CASSPLGASAGANVLTF. Full variable domain (remainder filled in from reference TRBV18 and TRBJ2-6): NAGVMQNPRHLVRRRGQEARLRCSPMKGHSHVYWYRQLPEEGLKFMVYLQKENIIDESGMPKERFSAEFPKEGPSILRIQQVVRGDSAAYFCASSPLGASAGANVLTFGAGSRLTVL.